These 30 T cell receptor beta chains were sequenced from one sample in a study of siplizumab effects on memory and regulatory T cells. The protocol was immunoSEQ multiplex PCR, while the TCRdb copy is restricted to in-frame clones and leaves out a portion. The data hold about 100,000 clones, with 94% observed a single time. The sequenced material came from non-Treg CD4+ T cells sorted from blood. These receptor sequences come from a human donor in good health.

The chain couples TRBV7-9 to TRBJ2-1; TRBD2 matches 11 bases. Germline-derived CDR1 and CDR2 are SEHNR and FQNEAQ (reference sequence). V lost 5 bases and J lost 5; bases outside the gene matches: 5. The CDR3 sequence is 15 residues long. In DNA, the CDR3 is TGTGCCAGCAGCCTGGGACTAGCGGAAAACAATGAGCAGTTCTTC. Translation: CASSLGLAENNEQFF.

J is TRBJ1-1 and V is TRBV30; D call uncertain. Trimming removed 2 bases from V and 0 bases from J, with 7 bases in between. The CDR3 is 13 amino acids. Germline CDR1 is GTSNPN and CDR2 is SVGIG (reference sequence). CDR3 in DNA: TGTGCCTGGAGTTCAGGCATGAACACTGAAGCTTTCTTT. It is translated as CAWSSGMNTEAFF.

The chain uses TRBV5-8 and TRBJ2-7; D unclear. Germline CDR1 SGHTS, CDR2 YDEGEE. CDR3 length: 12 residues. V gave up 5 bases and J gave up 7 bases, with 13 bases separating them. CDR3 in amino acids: CASSFSFREQYF. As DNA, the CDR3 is TGTGCCAGCAGTTTCAGCTTTCGAGAGCAGTACTTC.

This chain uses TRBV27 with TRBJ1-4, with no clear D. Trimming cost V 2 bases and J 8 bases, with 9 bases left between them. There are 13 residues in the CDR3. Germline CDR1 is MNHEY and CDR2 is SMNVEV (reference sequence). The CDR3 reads CASSLQALEKLFF. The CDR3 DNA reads TGTGCCAGCAGTTTACAAGCTCTGGAAAAACTGTTTTTT.

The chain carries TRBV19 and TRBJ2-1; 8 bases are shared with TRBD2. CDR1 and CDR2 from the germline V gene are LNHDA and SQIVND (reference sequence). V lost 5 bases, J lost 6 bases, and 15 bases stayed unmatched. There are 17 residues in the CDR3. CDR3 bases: TGTGCCAGTAGTGCGAAACTAGGACTAGCAGCCTCCAATGAGCAGTTCTTC. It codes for CASSAKLGLAASNEQFF.

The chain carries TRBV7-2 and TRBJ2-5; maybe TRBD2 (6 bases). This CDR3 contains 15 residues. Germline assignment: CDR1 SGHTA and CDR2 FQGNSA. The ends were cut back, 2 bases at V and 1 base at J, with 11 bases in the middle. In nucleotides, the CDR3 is TGTGCCAGCAGCTTATACGGGAGAACCCAAGAGACCCAGTACTTC. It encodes CASSLYGRTQETQYF. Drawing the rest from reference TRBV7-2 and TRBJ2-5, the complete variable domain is GAGVSQSPSNKVTEKGKDVELRCDPISGHTALYWYRQSLGQGLEFLIYFQGNSAPDKSGLPSDRFSAERTGGSVSTLTIQRTQQEDSAVYLCASSLYGRTQETQYFGPGTRLLVL.

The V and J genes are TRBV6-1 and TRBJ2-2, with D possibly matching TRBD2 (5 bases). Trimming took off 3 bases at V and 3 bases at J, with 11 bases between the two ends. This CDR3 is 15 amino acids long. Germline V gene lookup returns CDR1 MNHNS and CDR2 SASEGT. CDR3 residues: CASSDRLADTGELFF. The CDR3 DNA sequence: TGTGCCAGCAGTGATCGGCTAGCCGACACCGGGGAGCTGTTTTTT.

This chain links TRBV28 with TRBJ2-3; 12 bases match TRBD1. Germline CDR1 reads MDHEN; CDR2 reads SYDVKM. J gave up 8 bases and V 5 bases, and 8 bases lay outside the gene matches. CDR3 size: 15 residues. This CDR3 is CASSPGQGALGTQYF. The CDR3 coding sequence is TGTGCCAGCAGTCCGGGACAGGGGGCTTTGGGTACGCAGTATTTT.

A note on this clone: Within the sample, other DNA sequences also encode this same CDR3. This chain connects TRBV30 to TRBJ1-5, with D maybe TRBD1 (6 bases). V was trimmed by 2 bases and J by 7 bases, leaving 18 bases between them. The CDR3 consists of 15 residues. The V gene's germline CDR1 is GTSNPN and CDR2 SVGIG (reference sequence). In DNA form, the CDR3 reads TGTGCCTGGAGTAAGACGGGGGGCGGGGGGCAGCCCCAGCATTTT. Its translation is CAWSKTGGGGQPQHF.

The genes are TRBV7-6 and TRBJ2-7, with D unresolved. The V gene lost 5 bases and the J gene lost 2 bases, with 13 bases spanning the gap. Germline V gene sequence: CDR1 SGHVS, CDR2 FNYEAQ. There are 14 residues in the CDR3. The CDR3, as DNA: TGTGCCAGCAGCGCCCGGGCCCCTGCCTACGAGCAGTACTTC. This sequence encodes CASSARAPAYEQYF.

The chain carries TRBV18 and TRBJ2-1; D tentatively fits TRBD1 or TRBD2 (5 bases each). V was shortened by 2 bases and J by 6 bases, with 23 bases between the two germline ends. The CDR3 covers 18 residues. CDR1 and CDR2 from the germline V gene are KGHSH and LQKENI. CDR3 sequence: CASSPVLSGTPNPNEQFF. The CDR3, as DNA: TGTGCCAGCTCACCAGTTTTAAGTGGGACCCCGAACCCCAATGAGCAGTTCTTC.

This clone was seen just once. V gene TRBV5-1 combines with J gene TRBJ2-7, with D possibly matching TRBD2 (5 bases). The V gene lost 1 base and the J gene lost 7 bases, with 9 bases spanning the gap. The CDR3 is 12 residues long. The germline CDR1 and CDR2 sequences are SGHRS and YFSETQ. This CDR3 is CASSLSGYEQYF. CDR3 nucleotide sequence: TGCGCCAGCAGCTTGTCGGGATATGAGCAGTACTTC.

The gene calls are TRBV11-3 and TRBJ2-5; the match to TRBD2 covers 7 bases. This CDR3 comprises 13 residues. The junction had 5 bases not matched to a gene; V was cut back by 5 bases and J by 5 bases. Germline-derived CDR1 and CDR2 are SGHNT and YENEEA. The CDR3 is CASSGGESETQYF. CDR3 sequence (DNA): TGTGCCAGCAGCGGGGGGGAATCGGAGACCCAGTACTTC. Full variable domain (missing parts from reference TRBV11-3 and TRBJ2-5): EAGVVQSPRYKIIEKKQPVAFWCNPISGHNTLYWYLQNLGQGPELLIRYENEEAVDDSQLPKDRFSAERLKGVDSTLKIQPAELGDSAVYLCASSGGESETQYFGPGTRLLVL.

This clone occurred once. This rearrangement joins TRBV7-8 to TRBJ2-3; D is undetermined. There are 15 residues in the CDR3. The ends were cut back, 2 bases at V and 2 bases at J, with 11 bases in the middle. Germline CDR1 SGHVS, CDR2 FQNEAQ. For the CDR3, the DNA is TGTGCCAGCAGCTTACAGCTCGGTAACACAGATACGCAGTATTTT. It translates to CASSLQLGNTDTQYF.

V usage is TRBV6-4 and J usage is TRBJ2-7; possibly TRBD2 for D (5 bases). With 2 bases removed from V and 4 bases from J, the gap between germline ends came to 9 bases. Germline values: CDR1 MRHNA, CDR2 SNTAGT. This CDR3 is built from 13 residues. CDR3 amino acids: CASSDRVAYEQYF. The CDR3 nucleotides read TGTGCCAGCAGTGACAGGGTAGCGTACGAGCAGTACTTC.

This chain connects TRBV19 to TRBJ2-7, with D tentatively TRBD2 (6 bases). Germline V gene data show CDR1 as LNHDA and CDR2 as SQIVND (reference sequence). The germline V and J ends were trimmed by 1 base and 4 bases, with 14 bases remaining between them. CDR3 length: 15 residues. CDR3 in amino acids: CASSIAVGGWYEQYF. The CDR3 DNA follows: TGTGCCAGTAGTATAGCAGTCGGGGGTTGGTACGAGCAGTACTTC.

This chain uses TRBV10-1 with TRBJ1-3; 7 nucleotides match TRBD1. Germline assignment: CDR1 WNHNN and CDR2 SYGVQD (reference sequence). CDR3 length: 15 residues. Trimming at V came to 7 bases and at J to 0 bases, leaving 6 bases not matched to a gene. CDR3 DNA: TGCGCCAGCAACCCCAGGGACAGCTCTGGAAACACCATATATTTT. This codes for CASNPRDSSGNTIYF.

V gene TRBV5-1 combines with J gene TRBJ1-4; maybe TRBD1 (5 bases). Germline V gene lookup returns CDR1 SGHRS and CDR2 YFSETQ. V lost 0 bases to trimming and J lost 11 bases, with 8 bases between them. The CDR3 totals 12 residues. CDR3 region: CASSLVGTKLFF. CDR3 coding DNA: TGCGCCAGCAGCTTGGTAGGGACTAAACTGTTTTTT.

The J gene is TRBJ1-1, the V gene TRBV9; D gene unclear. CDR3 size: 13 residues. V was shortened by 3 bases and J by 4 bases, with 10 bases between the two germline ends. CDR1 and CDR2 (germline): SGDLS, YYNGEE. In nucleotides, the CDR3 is TGTGCCAGCAGCGAGACCATGACCACTGAAGCTTTCTTT. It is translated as CASSETMTTEAFF.

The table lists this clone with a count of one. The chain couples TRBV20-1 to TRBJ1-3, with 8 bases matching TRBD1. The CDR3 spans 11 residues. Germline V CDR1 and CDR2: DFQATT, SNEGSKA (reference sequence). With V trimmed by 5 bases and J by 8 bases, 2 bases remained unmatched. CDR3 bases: TGCAGTGCTGGGGACAGGCACACCATATATTTT. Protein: CSAGDRHTIYF.

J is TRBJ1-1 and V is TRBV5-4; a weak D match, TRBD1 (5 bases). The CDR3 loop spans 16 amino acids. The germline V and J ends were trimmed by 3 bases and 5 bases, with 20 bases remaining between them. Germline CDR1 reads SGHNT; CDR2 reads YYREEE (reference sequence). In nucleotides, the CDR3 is TGTGCCAGCAGCTCAGTGCTTTCCGGGACGGGGACTGAAGCTTTCTTT. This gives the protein CASSSVLSGTGTEAFF. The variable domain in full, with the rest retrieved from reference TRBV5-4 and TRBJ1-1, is ETGVTQSPTHLIKTRGQQVTLRCSSQSGHNTVSWYQQALGQGPQFIFQYYREEENGRGNFPPRFSGLQFPNYSSELNVNALELDDSALYLCASSSVLSGTGTEAFFGQGTRLTVV.

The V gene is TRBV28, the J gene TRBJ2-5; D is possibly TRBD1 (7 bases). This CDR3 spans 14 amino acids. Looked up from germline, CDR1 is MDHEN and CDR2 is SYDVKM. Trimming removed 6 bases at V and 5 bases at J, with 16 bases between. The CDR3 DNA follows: TGTGCCAGCAGAAAACTGACAGGGAGGGAGACCCAGTACTTC. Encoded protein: CASRKLTGRETQYF.

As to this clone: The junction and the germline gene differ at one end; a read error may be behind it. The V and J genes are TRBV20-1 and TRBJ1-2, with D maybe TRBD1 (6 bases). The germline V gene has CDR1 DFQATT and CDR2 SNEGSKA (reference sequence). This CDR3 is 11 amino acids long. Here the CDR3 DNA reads TGCAGTGCTAGAACCGACCGGGACATCTTCTTC. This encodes CSARTDRDIFF.

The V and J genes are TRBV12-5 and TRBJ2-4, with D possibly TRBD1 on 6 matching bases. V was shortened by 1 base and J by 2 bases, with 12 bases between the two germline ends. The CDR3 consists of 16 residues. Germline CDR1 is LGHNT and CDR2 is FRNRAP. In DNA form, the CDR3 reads TGTGCTAGTGGTTTGGGAACTACAGGGACCAAAAACATTCAGTACTTC. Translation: CASGLGTTGTKNIQYF.

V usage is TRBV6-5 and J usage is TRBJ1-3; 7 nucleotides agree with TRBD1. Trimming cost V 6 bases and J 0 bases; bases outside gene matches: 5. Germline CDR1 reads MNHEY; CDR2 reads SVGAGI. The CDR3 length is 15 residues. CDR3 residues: CASRVDRDSGNTIYF. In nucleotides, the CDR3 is TGTGCCAGCAGGGTTGACAGGGACTCTGGAAACACCATATATTTT.

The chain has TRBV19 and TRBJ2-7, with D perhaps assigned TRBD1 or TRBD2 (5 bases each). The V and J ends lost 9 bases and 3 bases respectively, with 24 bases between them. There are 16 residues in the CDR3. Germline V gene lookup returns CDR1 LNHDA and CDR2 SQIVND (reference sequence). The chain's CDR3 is CASKRSDGALDYEQYF. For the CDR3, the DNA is TGTGCCAGCAAGCGGTCAGACGGGGCGCTAGACTACGAGCAGTACTTC.

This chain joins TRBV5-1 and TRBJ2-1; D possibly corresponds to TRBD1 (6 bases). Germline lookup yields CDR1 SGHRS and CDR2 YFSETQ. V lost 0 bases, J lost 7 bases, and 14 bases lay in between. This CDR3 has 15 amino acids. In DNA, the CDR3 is TGCGCCAGCAGCTTGGGTGCAGGGGTTGGGAATGAGCAGTTCTTC. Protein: CASSLGAGVGNEQFF.

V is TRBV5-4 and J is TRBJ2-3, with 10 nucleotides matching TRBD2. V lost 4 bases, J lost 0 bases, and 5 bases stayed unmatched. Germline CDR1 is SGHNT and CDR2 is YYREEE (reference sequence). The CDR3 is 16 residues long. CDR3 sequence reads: CASSNGLAESTDTQYF. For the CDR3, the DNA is TGTGCCAGCAGCAACGGACTAGCGGAAAGCACAGATACGCAGTATTTT.

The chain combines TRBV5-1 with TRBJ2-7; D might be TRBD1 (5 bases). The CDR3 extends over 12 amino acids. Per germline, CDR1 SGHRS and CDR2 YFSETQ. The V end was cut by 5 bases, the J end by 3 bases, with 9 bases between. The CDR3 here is CASSRQNYEQYF. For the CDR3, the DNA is TGCGCCAGCAGTCGACAGAACTACGAGCAGTACTTC.

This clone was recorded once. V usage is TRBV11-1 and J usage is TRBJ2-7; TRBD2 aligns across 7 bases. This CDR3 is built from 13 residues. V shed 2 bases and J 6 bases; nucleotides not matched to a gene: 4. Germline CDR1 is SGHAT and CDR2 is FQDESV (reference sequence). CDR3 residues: CASSLSGKGEQYF. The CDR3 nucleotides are TGTGCCAGCAGCTTAAGCGGGAAGGGCGAGCAGTACTTC. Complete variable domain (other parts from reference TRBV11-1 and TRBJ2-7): EAEVAQSPRYKITEKSQAVAFWCDPISGHATLYWYRQILGQGPELLVQFQDESVVDDSQLPKDRFSAERLKGVDSTLKIQPAELGDSAMYLCASSLSGKGEQYFGPGTRLTVT.